These 25 T cell receptor beta chains were sequenced from one sample in a study of T cells after yellow fever vaccination. TCRdb called the 5' RACE reads again in MiXCR, with one record for every CDR3 protein. The table includes hundreds of thousands of distinct CDR3 sequences, 10% to 15% detected once. The sequencing used PBMCs, collected on the day of the yellow fever booster vaccination. The receptors were sampled from a man aged 25 to 40 who received the YFV17D yellow fever vaccine.

There are many counts of this clonotype. This CDR3 reads CASSQGSPSGNSSDTQYF. The CDR3 coding sequence is TGCGCCAGCAGTCAAGGATCCCCTAGCGGGAACAGCTCAGATACGCAGTATTTT. The V and J genes are TRBV23-1 and TRBJ2-3, with 9 bases that match TRBD2. TRBV23-1 belongs to the ORF category, with a function that is uncertain. There are 18 residues in the CDR3. Trimming removed 2 bases from V and 4 bases from J; junction bases left unmatched: 13.

This clonotype was observed a single time. This chain uses TRBV29-1 with TRBJ2-5; the match to TRBD2 covers 9 bases. This CDR3 has 18 residues. Germline CDR1 and CDR2: SQVTM and ANQGSEA. Trimming cost V 4 bases and J 3 bases; bases outside gene matches: 18. This CDR3 is CSVALWETTSGRKETQYF. The CDR3 nucleotides read TGCAGCGTTGCCCTCTGGGAGACAACGAGCGGGAGGAAAGAGACCCAGTACTTC.

This clonotype was counted many times. The chain recombines TRBV12-3 or TRBV12-4 with TRBJ1-1, with TRBD1 as a possible D gene (6 bases). This CDR3 spans 13 amino acids. V was pared by 6 bases and J by 4 bases, with 12 bases between. CDR3 in amino acids: CASSRGLGTEAFF. The DNA of the CDR3 is TGTGCCAGCAGCCGGGGGCTGGGCACTGAAGCTTTCTTT.

This clonotype came up a few times. V usage is TRBV7-9 and J usage is TRBJ2-3; D remains ambiguous. CDR3 length: 14 residues. Germline V gene lookup returns CDR1 SEHNR and CDR2 FQNEAQ (reference sequence). Between the trimmed V and J ends, which lost 8 bases and 2 bases, there was a span of 14 bases. The chain's CDR3 is CASVVGRTTDTQYF. CDR3 bases: TGTGCCAGCGTGGTCGGCAGGACCACAGATACGCAGTATTTT.

The chain carries TRBV10-3 and TRBJ1-2; a possible D gene is TRBD1 (6 bases). V lost 6 bases and J lost 8, with 13 bases in between. The CDR3 is made up of 12 amino acids. The germline V gene encodes CDR1 ENHRY and CDR2 SYGVKD. CDR3 coding DNA: TGTGCCATCAGGCCGGGGGCGGAGGGCTACACCTTC. It is translated as CAIRPGAEGYTF.

This clonotype has only a few counts. V is TRBV5-6 and J is TRBJ2-1; D is tentatively TRBD1 or TRBD2 (6 bases each). V lost 5 bases and J lost 6, with 15 bases in between. Germline lookup yields CDR1 SGHDT and CDR2 YYEEEE. The CDR3 runs to 14 residues. CDR3 DNA sequence: TGTGCCAGCAGAGGAGGGGGACATATCAATGAGCAGTTCTTC. Translating it yields CASRGGGHINEQFF.

There are many counts of this clonotype. The V gene is TRBV5-6, the J gene TRBJ2-7; D assignment may be TRBD1 or TRBD2 (5 bases each). Per the germline V gene, CDR1 is SGHDT and CDR2 is YYEEEE. V lost 0 bases to trimming and J lost 2 bases, with 12 bases between them. The CDR3 runs 15 residues. CDR3 residues: CASSLVGAGTYEQYF. The CDR3 coding sequence is TGTGCCAGCAGCTTGGTCGGGGCAGGGACCTACGAGCAGTACTTC.

The chain joins TRBV18 to TRBJ2-1, with TRBD2 matching over 13 bases. CDR1 and CDR2 from the germline V gene are KGHSH and LQKENI. The CDR3 spans 16 residues. The trim removed 3 bases at V and 6 bases at J, leaving 5 bases unmatched. The CDR3 nucleotides are TGTGCCAGCTCACCCGAACTAGCGGGAGGGTCCAATGAGCAGTTCTTC. Translating gives CASSPELAGGSNEQFF.

The genes are TRBV4-3 and TRBJ2-7; perhaps TRBD1 as D (6 bases). The germline V gene encodes CDR1 LGHNA and CDR2 YSLEER. This CDR3 has 15 amino acids. Trimming cost V 4 bases and J 3 bases, with 16 bases left between them. The DNA for the CDR3 is TGCGCCAGCAGCCTGACAGTAGGACAGAGCTACGAGCAGTACTTC. It encodes CASSLTVGQSYEQYF.

The CDR3: CASWGGRAKTGELFF. CDR3 nucleotides: TGTGCCAGCTGGGGCGGGAGGGCCAAAACCGGGGAGCTGTTTTTT. This rearrangement joins TRBV12-3 or TRBV12-4 to TRBJ2-2; 9 bases line up with TRBD2. The length of the CDR3 is 15 residues. The V and J ends lost 8 bases and 5 bases, in that order; junction bases with no gene match: 9.

The sample holds a few counts of this clonotype. The V gene is TRBV10-3, the J gene TRBJ2-3; no definite D call. Germline CDR1 is ENHRY and CDR2 is SYGVKD. This CDR3 spans 14 amino acids. V lost 6 bases, J lost 1 base, and 11 bases lay in between. The CDR3 here is CAISDFSRTDTQYF. The DNA for the CDR3 is TGTGCCATCAGCGACTTCTCCCGCACAGATACGCAGTATTTT.

This clonotype showed up just a few times. The chain couples TRBV9 to TRBJ2-3; TRBD2 matches at 9 bases. The CDR3 has 14 residues. CDR1 and CDR2 from the germline V gene are SGDLS and YYNGEE. The J segment lost 4 bases and the V segment lost 10 bases, leaving 10 bases of the junction unmatched. The CDR3: CAGKLAGVADTQYF. CDR3 sequence (DNA): TGTGCCGGAAAATTAGCGGGAGTCGCAGATACGCAGTATTTT.

V usage is TRBV5-1 and J usage is TRBJ2-5; TRBD2 is a possible D gene (5 bases). This CDR3 spans 15 amino acids. Trimming took off 4 bases at V and 3 bases at J, with 16 bases between the two ends. The germline V gene encodes CDR1 SGHRS and CDR2 YFSETQ. CDR3 residues: CASSQDSTSEETQYF. In DNA, the CDR3 is TGCGCCAGCAGCCAGGACTCCACCTCAGAAGAGACCCAGTACTTC.

Only a few counts were recorded for this clonotype. The V gene is TRBV6-2 or TRBV6-3, the J gene TRBJ2-2, with unresolved D. The V and J ends lost 6 bases and 2 bases respectively, with 10 bases between them. The CDR3 extends over 14 amino acids. Looked up from germline, CDR1 is MNHEY and CDR2 is SVGEGT. The CDR3 here is CASSLFQNTGELFF. The CDR3 nucleotides are TGTGCCAGCAGCCTATTCCAAAACACCGGGGAGCTGTTTTTT.

This clonotype was counted at least ten times. This chain connects TRBV20-1 to TRBJ2-7, with D tentatively TRBD1 or TRBD2 (5 bases each). CDR1 is DFQATT and CDR2 is SNEGSKA in the germline V gene (reference sequence). The CDR3 spans 14 residues. Trimming removed 3 bases from V and 6 bases from J, with 18 bases in between. CDR3 region: CSASEPGPSPEQYF. CDR3 in DNA: TGCAGTGCTAGTGAACCGGGACCTAGTCCCGAGCAGTACTTC.

This chain connects TRBV7-2 to TRBJ2-3, with unresolved D. The CDR3 loop spans 14 amino acids. From germline, CDR1 is SGHTA and CDR2 FQGNSA. V was cut by 1 base and J by 2 bases, with 7 bases left in between. The CDR3 DNA follows: TGTGCCAGCAGCTTAGTCTCATACACAGATACGCAGTATTTT. Translating it yields CASSLVSYTDTQYF.

This clonotype was recorded at least ten times. V is TRBV24-1 and J is TRBJ2-1; D is perhaps TRBD2 (6 bases). Germline loops: CDR1 KGHDR, CDR2 SFDVKD. The CDR3 length is 14 residues. Trimming shortened V by 3 bases and J by 13 bases, and 18 bases separated the two germline ends. CDR3 coding DNA: TGTGCCACCAGTGATAGTGGGACTGCCTCATTTCAGTTCTTC. Translating gives CATSDSGTASFQFF.

This clonotype was counted only a few times. This chain uses TRBV10-3 with TRBJ1-1; 8 bases align to TRBD1. CDR1 and CDR2 from the germline V gene are ENHRY and SYGVKD. J lost 7 bases, V lost 9 bases, and 10 bases had no gene match. This CDR3 contains 13 residues. The CDR3 here is CAMQDREGDEAFF. The CDR3 DNA sequence: TGTGCCATGCAGGACAGGGAAGGGGATGAAGCTTTCTTT.

This clonotype showed up just a few times. The chain couples TRBV7-2 to TRBJ2-3, with D maybe TRBD1 (5 bases). The V end lost 5 bases, the J end lost 3 bases, and 15 bases lay between the germline ends. CDR1 and CDR2 from the germline V gene are SGHTA and FQGNSA. The CDR3 has 15 residues. CDR3: CASSAGPPGTDTQYF. CDR3 nucleotide sequence: TGTGCCAGCAGCGCCGGACCTCCAGGGACAGATACGCAGTATTTT.

V and J are TRBV2 and TRBJ1-1; possibly TRBD1 for D (5 bases). The V gene's germline CDR1 is SNHLY and CDR2 FYNNEI. Trimming stripped 3 bases from V and 1 base from J, with 9 bases between. CDR3 length equals 14 residues. The CDR3 sequence: CASSEWDRNTEAFF. The CDR3 DNA follows: TGTGCCAGCAGTGAGTGGGACCGGAACACTGAAGCTTTCTTT.

J is TRBJ1-4 and V is TRBV7-9, with 8 bases fitting TRBD1. The CDR3 has 15 amino acids. Germline V lookup: CDR1 SEHNR, CDR2 FQNEAQ (reference sequence). V lost 1 base and J lost 5; bases outside the gene matches: 3. The CDR3 reads CASSLVPGGNEKLFF. The CDR3 nucleotides are TGTGCCAGCAGCTTAGTTCCAGGGGGCAATGAAAAACTGTTTTTT.

The V call is TRBV28, the J call TRBJ2-5; D assignment may be TRBD1 or TRBD2 (5 bases each). CDR3 length equals 13 residues. Germline assignment: CDR1 MDHEN and CDR2 SYDVKM. V lost 6 bases, J lost 7 bases, and 15 bases lay in between. Here the CDR3 reads CASSYTQRGTQYF. CDR3 coding DNA: TGTGCCAGCAGCTATACGCAGAGGGGGACCCAGTACTTC.

This clonotype has more than one count but fewer than ten. The chain uses TRBV29-1 and TRBJ2-1; 7 positions match TRBD2. Germline V lookup: CDR1 SQVTM, CDR2 ANQGSEA. The CDR3 covers 13 residues. V shed 4 bases and J 9 bases; nucleotides not matched to a gene: 9. The CDR3 sequence is CSVVAGRRGEQFF. CDR3 in DNA: TGCAGCGTTGTAGCGGGTAGACGGGGTGAGCAGTTCTTC.

The chain recombines TRBV7-2 with TRBJ2-7; D tentatively fits TRBD1 or TRBD2 (5 bases each). The CDR3 consists of 15 residues. Germline CDR1 SGHTA, CDR2 FQGNSA. V was clipped by 1 base and J by 3 bases, with 13 bases between them. The CDR3 DNA sequence: TGTGCCAGCAGCTTAGGTCAGGGCGACTACTACGAGCAGTACTTC. It is translated as CASSLGQGDYYEQYF. The whole variable domain, remainder taken from reference TRBV7-2 and TRBJ2-7, is GAGVSQSPSNKVTEKGKDVELRCDPISGHTALYWYRQSLGQGLEFLIYFQGNSAPDKSGLPSDRFSAERTGGSVSTLTIQRTQQEDSAVYLCASSLGQGDYYEQYFGPGTRLTVT.

CDR3 coding DNA: TGTGCCAGCAGCCCCAGGCTGACAACTAATGAAAAACTGTTTTTT. Its protein product is CASSPRLTTNEKLFF. The chain recombines TRBV7-9 with TRBJ1-4; D remains ambiguous. The length of the CDR3 is 15 residues. Germline V gives CDR1 SEHNR, CDR2 FQNEAQ (reference sequence). Trimming took off 5 bases at V and 0 bases at J, with 10 bases between the two ends.